One TCR beta chain is described in this entry. Its antigen is still unknown. The sample is drawn from a study of response to subunit inactivated influenza vaccine. TCRdb reprocessed the RT-PCR reads via MiXCR and lists one record per CDR3 protein. Of roughly 700,000 distinct CDR3 sequences listed, around 14% are singletons. Study-level findings and limits: Authors suggested each seasonal flu vaccination may recruit only limited numbers of new T cells.

Sequencing used PBMCs from blood, obtained approximately 15 days before vaccination. This TCR came from a man in his fifties or sixties who received an inactivated influenza vaccine.

CDR3 in amino acids: CAPGGGPYEQYF. DNA for the CDR3: TGTGCCCCAGGGGGGGGTCCCTACGAGCAGTACTTC. This sequence joins TRBV30 and TRBJ2-7, with D perhaps TRBD1 or TRBD2 (7 bases each). The CDR3 is made up of 12 amino acids. The germline gives CDR1 GTSNPN, CDR2 SVGIG (reference sequence). The ends were cut back, 8 bases at V and 2 bases at J, with 13 bases in the middle.